Following are 12 T cell receptor beta chains from one sample sequenced in a study of blood T cell repertoires in COVID-19. Clones were read by immunoSEQ multiplex PCR, and TCRdb kept only the in-frame ones, dropping some. Of 200,000 to 300,000 clones listed, approximately 92% are singletons. Sequencing input: peripheral blood. The receptors were sampled from a person aged 18 to 35 with COVID-19, enrolled during active disease.

V is TRBV28 and J is TRBJ2-7, with 11 bases aligning to TRBD2. From germline, CDR1 is MDHEN and CDR2 SYDVKM. The ends lost 2 bases at V and 4 bases at J; junction bases unmatched: 10. The CDR3 runs to 17 residues. The CDR3 reads CASSLRFGSSGRYEQYF. In DNA, the CDR3 is TGTGCCAGCAGTTTAAGGTTTGGGTCTAGCGGGAGGTACGAGCAGTACTTC.

V and J are TRBV7-8 and TRBJ2-7, with 7 bases identical to TRBD2. V shed 6 bases, J shed 1 base, and the junction held 9 bases outside the gene matches. CDR1 and CDR2 (germline): SGHVS, FQNEAQ. CDR3 length: 15 amino acids. Here the CDR3 DNA reads TGTGCCAGCAGGTCAACTAGCGCTTCTTCCTACGAGCAGTACTTC. Amino acid sequence: CASRSTSASSYEQYF.

This clone was seen only once. This chain uses TRBV9 with TRBJ2-1, with unresolved D. V was shortened by 0 bases and J by 7 bases, with 8 bases between the two germline ends. The germline gives CDR1 SGDLS, CDR2 YYNGEE. The CDR3 length is 13 residues. The CDR3: CASSVDPRNEQFF. DNA for the CDR3: TGTGCCAGCAGCGTAGATCCCAGGAATGAGCAGTTCTTC.

This chain links TRBV9 with TRBJ2-5, with TRBD2 matching over 9 bases. Unmatched junction bases numbered 7, after V lost 4 bases and J lost 0 bases. Germline V gene data show CDR1 as SGDLS and CDR2 as YYNGEE. The CDR3 has 16 amino acids. In nucleotides, the CDR3 is TGTGCCAGCAGCACTGGTGCGGGAGGGTACCAAGAGACCCAGTACTTC. Its translation: CASSTGAGGYQETQYF. The full variable domain, completed using reference TRBV9 and TRBJ2-5, is DSGVTQTPKHLITATGQRVTLRCSPRSGDLSVYWYQQSLDQGLQFLIQYYNGEERAKGNILERFSAQQFPDLHSELNLSSLELGDSALYFCASSTGAGGYQETQYFGPGTRLLVL.

This clone was seen only once. The chain uses TRBV13 and TRBJ2-1, with D possibly matching TRBD2 (7 bases). Per the germline V gene, CDR1 is PRHDT and CDR2 is FYEKMQ (reference sequence). Trimming shortened V by 3 bases and J by 7 bases, and 16 bases separated the two germline ends. This CDR3 spans 15 amino acids. CDR3 bases: TGTGCCAGCAGCTTCGGGGGGCGTCTACAGAATGAGCAGTTCTTC. Residues: CASSFGGRLQNEQFF. The variable domain in full, with the rest retrieved from reference TRBV13 and TRBJ2-1, is AAGVIQSPRHLIKEKRETATLKCYPIPRHDTVYWYQQGPGQDPQFLISFYEKMQSDKGSIPDRFSAQQFSDYHSELNMSSLELGDSALYFCASSFGGRLQNEQFFGPGTRLTVL.

The chain has TRBV4-1 and TRBJ1-3; D is perhaps TRBD1 (5 bases). Trimming left V 4 bases short and J 2 bases short, with 15 bases between. This CDR3 comprises 16 residues. The germline V gene has CDR1 MGHRA and CDR2 YSYEKL. CDR3 bases: TGCGCCAGCAGCCGGAATTCAGGGATCCCTGGAAACACCATATATTTT. Translated, it gives CASSRNSGIPGNTIYF.

The rearrangement links TRBV5-1 to TRBJ2-1, with TRBD1 matching 7 bases. This CDR3 comprises 15 residues. J gave up 7 bases and V 0 bases, and 7 bases lay outside the gene matches. CDR1 SGHRS and CDR2 YFSETQ come from the germline V gene. CDR3 nucleotide sequence: TGCGCCAGCAGCTTGGGGACAGGCCAGGGAAATGAGCAGTTCTTC. Its translation is CASSLGTGQGNEQFF.

The V gene is TRBV12-3 or TRBV12-4, the J gene TRBJ1-5, with no clear D. The CDR3 extends over 13 amino acids. The ends were cut back, 8 bases at V and 7 bases at J, with 15 bases in the middle. The chain's CDR3 is CASAQRSQQPQHF. The CDR3 nucleotides read TGTGCCAGCGCTCAGCGGTCTCAACAGCCCCAGCATTTT.

This chain joins TRBV9 and TRBJ2-1; the match to TRBD1 covers 7 bases. V was clipped by 2 bases and J by 8 bases; unmatched bases: 10. The V gene's germline CDR1 is SGDLS and CDR2 YYNGEE. This CDR3 region has 15 residues. The CDR3 DNA reads as TGTGCCAGCAGCGTCAGCCTCGGACAGGTCGATGAGCAGTTCTTC. Amino acid sequence: CASSVSLGQVDEQFF.

The rearrangement links TRBV7-2 to TRBJ2-7; tentatively, D is TRBD2 (5 bases). Germline V gives CDR1 SGHTA, CDR2 FQGNSA. Deletions cut 4 bases from V and 0 bases from J, with 7 bases between. CDR3 length: 13 amino acids. This chain's CDR3 is CASSWTYSYEQYF. CDR3 DNA: TGTGCCAGCAGCTGGACTTACTCCTACGAGCAGTACTTC.

This clone was detected a few times. The CDR3 DNA is TGCGCCTCCCAAAGGGACAGGCCTTCTGCAGGGGACACCGGGGAGCTGTTTTTT. Protein: CASQRDRPSAGDTGELFF. The rearrangement joins TRBV10-1 to TRBJ2-2, with 8 bases identical to TRBD1. J lost 3 bases, V lost 11 bases, and 20 bases had no gene match. Germline V lookup: CDR1 WNHNN, CDR2 SYGVQD (reference sequence). This CDR3 is built from 18 residues.

This chain connects TRBV27 to TRBJ2-2; TRBD2 might be the D (5 bases). Per the germline V gene, CDR1 is MNHEY and CDR2 is SMNVEV (reference sequence). V was cut by 4 bases and J by 0 bases, with 15 bases left in between. This CDR3 has 17 residues. The CDR3 is CASSSSWSAANTGELFF. The CDR3 DNA sequence: TGTGCCAGCAGTTCCTCTTGGTCAGCGGCGAACACCGGGGAGCTGTTTTTT.